One and the same sample provided the 21 T cell receptor beta chains below, sequenced in a study of blood T cell repertoires in COVID-19. Produced via immunoSEQ multiplex PCR; TCRdb's table is partial and in-frame only. The profile shows about 350,000 clones, 88% of them singletons. Specimen: peripheral blood. The receptors were gathered from a woman aged 70-85 years with COVID-19, enrolled during active disease.

The table lists this clone with a count of one. The rearrangement links TRBV2 to TRBJ1-6; D uncertain. The CDR3 covers 11 residues. Germline V gene sequence: CDR1 SNHLY, CDR2 FYNNEI. V lost 3 bases and J 14 bases, leaving 8 bases between the germline ends. The CDR3 DNA is TGTGCCAGCAGTGAGGAGGGTTCCCTCCACTTT. Translation gives CASSEEGSLHF. Full variable domain (missing parts from reference TRBV2 and TRBJ1-6): EPEVTQTPSHQVTQMGQEVILRCVPISNHLYFYWYRQILGQKVEFLVSFYNNEISEKSEIFDDQFSVERPDGSNFTLKIRSTKLEDSAMYFCASSEEGSLHFGNGTRLTVT.

The V and J genes are TRBV19 and TRBJ1-2, with no clear D. The CDR3 consists of 15 residues. Germline-derived CDR1 and CDR2 are LNHDA and SQIVND (reference sequence). The ends were cut back, 0 bases at V and 1 base at J, with 9 bases in the middle. CDR3 nucleotides: TGTGCCAGTAGTATAGATCTAGGCGGTAACTATGGCTACACCTTC. This codes for CASSIDLGGNYGYTF.

CDR3 in amino acids: CASSQDQVSNTEAFF. The CDR3, as DNA: TGTGCCAGCAGCCAAGATCAGGTGTCGAACACTGAAGCTTTCTTT. The V gene is TRBV4-2, the J gene TRBJ1-1; D is ambiguous. V shed 0 bases and J shed 1 base, with 9 bases lying between them. Germline CDR1 reads LGHNA; CDR2 reads YNFKEQ. The CDR3 runs to 15 residues.

The chain joins TRBV5-6 to TRBJ2-3; TRBD2 might be the D (5 bases). In germline, CDR1 is SGHDT, CDR2 YYEEEE. With 4 bases removed from V and 5 bases from J, the gap between germline ends came to 11 bases. The CDR3 runs 13 residues. CDR3 amino acids: CASSRARVDTQYF. CDR3 DNA: TGTGCCAGCAGCCGGGCGAGGGTAGATACGCAGTATTTT. Complete variable domain (other parts from reference TRBV5-6 and TRBJ2-3): DAGVTQSPTHLIKTRGQQVTLRCSPKSGHDTVSWYQQALGQGPQFIFQYYEEEERQRGNFPDRFSGHQFPNYSSELNVNALLLGDSALYLCASSRARVDTQYFGPGTRLTVL.

The chain couples TRBV18 to TRBJ1-2; D possibly corresponds to TRBD1 (6 bases). In germline, CDR1 is KGHSH, CDR2 LQKENI. Trimming stripped 4 bases from V and 3 bases from J, with 9 bases between. This CDR3 comprises 13 residues. Here the CDR3 DNA reads TGTGCCAGCTCACAGAGGACAGACTATGGCTACACCTTC. Translating it yields CASSQRTDYGYTF.

This sequence joins TRBV15 and TRBJ1-1; maybe TRBD1 (6 bases). CDR1 is LNHNV and CDR2 is YYDKDF in the germline V gene (reference sequence). The V end lost 3 bases, the J end lost 1 base, and 24 bases lay between the germline ends. This CDR3 has 19 residues. The CDR3 reads CATSSPQPQGPWGNTEAFF. CDR3 sequence (DNA): TGTGCCACCAGCAGCCCACAACCTCAGGGGCCCTGGGGGAACACTGAAGCTTTCTTT.

The chain carries TRBV13 and TRBJ2-7; 8 bases are shared with TRBD2. CDR3 length: 13 residues. J gave up 3 bases and V 4 bases, and 2 bases lay outside the gene matches. Germline V CDR1 and CDR2: PRHDT, FYEKMQ (reference sequence). CDR3 bases: TGTGCCAGCAGCTCGGGGGGGCTCTACGAGCAGTACTTC. Its translation: CASSSGGLYEQYF.

This clone was recorded only once. The chain carries TRBV21-1 and TRBJ2-3; the D call in the table, TRBD1, was not verified against the DNA. TRBV21-1 is reported as a pseudogene. This CDR3 spans 13 amino acids. The CDR3 region is CASSNISAQGEYF. The DNA of the CDR3 is TGTGCCAGCAGCAACATCTCAGCCCAGGGGGAGTATTTT.

The gene calls are TRBV19 and TRBJ1-1; D might be TRBD1 (6 bases). The CDR3 has 13 residues. V was cut by 6 bases and J by 6 bases, with 14 bases left in between. Per germline, CDR1 LNHDA and CDR2 SQIVND (reference sequence). Here the CDR3 reads CASRGGLRAEAFF. The CDR3, as DNA: TGTGCCAGTAGAGGGGGTCTCCGGGCTGAAGCTTTCTTT.

J is TRBJ1-6 and V is TRBV21-1; TRBD1 is the table's D call and was not checked against the DNA. TRBV21-1 is shown as a pseudogene. CDR3 length: 19 residues. The CDR3 spells CASSKADRQESSYNSPLHF. In DNA, the CDR3 is TGTGCCAGCAGCAAAGCGGATCGACAGGAGAGCTCCTATAATTCACCCCTCCACTTT.

The chain has TRBV5-1 and TRBJ1-2, with a tentative D call TRBD1 (6 bases). This CDR3 region has 17 residues. Between the trimmed V and J ends, which lost 2 bases and 6 bases, there was a span of 23 bases. The germline V gene encodes CDR1 SGHRS and CDR2 YFSETQ. DNA of the CDR3: TGCGCCAGCAGCTTCAGTTGGGTACAGGGCGGCAGGGATGGCTACACCTTC. Protein sequence: CASSFSWVQGGRDGYTF.

CDR3 in amino acids: CAWSVTRQGSANEKLFF. CDR3 coding DNA: TGTGCCTGGAGTGTCACCCGCCAGGGGTCGGCTAATGAAAAACTGTTTTTT. V and J are TRBV30 and TRBJ1-4; TRBD1 might be the D (6 bases). The germline V and J ends were trimmed by 0 bases and 3 bases, with 17 bases remaining between them. This CDR3 spans 17 amino acids. The germline gives CDR1 GTSNPN, CDR2 SVGIG (reference sequence).

The chain has TRBV5-1 and TRBJ1-3, with D unclear. Trimming left V 4 bases short and J 0 bases short, with 11 bases between. This CDR3 region has 15 residues. Germline assignment: CDR1 SGHRS and CDR2 YFSETQ. The CDR3 loop is CASSVDESSGNTIYF. CDR3 nucleotides: TGCGCCAGCAGCGTGGACGAGAGCTCTGGAAACACCATATATTTT.

The chain uses TRBV7-8 and TRBJ1-6; D unresolved. Per germline, CDR1 SGHVS and CDR2 FQNEAQ. The CDR3 runs to 14 residues. V lost 2 bases, J lost 6 bases, and 8 bases lay in between. In DNA form, the CDR3 reads TGTGCCAGCAGCTTACCTAATCCTAATTCACCCCTCCACTTT. This translates into CASSLPNPNSPLHF.

This clone has more than one count but fewer than ten. The chain has TRBV28 and TRBJ1-2; the D gene is possibly TRBD1 (6 bases). Germline loops: CDR1 MDHEN, CDR2 SYDVKM. The CDR3 sequence is 14 residues long. V was shortened by 4 bases and J by 4 bases, with 13 bases between the two germline ends. For the CDR3, the DNA is TGTGCCAGCAGTTGGACAGTTCCCTTCTATGGCTACACCTTC. Its protein is CASSWTVPFYGYTF.

V gene TRBV11-2 combines with J gene TRBJ2-2; the D is unclear. V was clipped by 6 bases and J by 5 bases, with 13 bases between them. Germline CDR1 is SGHAT and CDR2 is FQNNGV. The CDR3 length is 14 residues. The CDR3 DNA reads as TGTGCCAGCAGTCCCCCCGTTCGGACCGGGGAGCTGTTTTTT. Amino acids: CASSPPVRTGELFF.

This chain links TRBV10-3 with TRBJ2-7; TRBD1 is a possible D gene (6 bases). CDR1 is ENHRY and CDR2 is SYGVKD in the germline V gene. This CDR3 is 15 amino acids long. V was pared by 0 bases and J by 2 bases, with 11 bases between. CDR3 amino acids: CAISESTGKAYEQYF. The CDR3, as DNA: TGTGCCATCAGTGAGTCAACAGGGAAGGCCTACGAGCAGTACTTC.

The chain combines TRBV2 with TRBJ2-1, with 8 bases that match TRBD2. The V and J ends lost 0 bases and 5 bases, in that order; junction bases with no gene match: 9. CDR3 length: 17 amino acids. Germline lookup yields CDR1 SNHLY and CDR2 FYNNEI. CDR3 in amino acids: CASSEAASGWANNEQFF. Written as DNA, the CDR3 is TGTGCCAGCAGTGAAGCGGCTAGCGGGTGGGCCAACAATGAGCAGTTCTTC.

This chain joins TRBV7-7 and TRBJ1-1; TRBD1 aligns across 8 bases. The V gene end was trimmed by 5 bases and the J gene end by 6 bases; junction bases not matched to a gene: 11. CDR3 length: 15 residues. Germline V lookup: CDR1 SSHAT, CDR2 FNYEAQ (reference sequence). In DNA, the CDR3 is TGTGCCAGCAGCGGGAACAGGGGGAAAGGGGCTGAAGCTTTCTTT. It translates to CASSGNRGKGAEAFF.

The chain couples TRBV7-9 to TRBJ1-2; 8 bases map to TRBD1. CDR3 size: 13 residues. The V gene's germline CDR1 is SEHNR and CDR2 FQNEAQ (reference sequence). J was trimmed by 5 bases and V by 4 bases; bases with no gene match: 3. CDR3 amino acids: CASSSDRGYGYTF. DNA for the CDR3: TGTGCCAGCAGCTCTGACAGGGGATATGGCTACACCTTC.

The chain links TRBV5-4 to TRBJ2-6; the D is unclear. The CDR3 consists of 13 residues. Germline CDR1 SGHNT, CDR2 YYREEE (reference sequence). Trimming left V 7 bases short and J 2 bases short, with 7 bases between. CDR3 sequence reads: CASCQAGANVLTF. Here the CDR3 DNA reads TGTGCCAGCTGTCAGGCTGGGGCCAACGTCCTGACTTTC.